Each of the 22 T cell receptor beta chains below was sequenced from the same sample in a study of spatial heterogeneity in lung cancer. One entry per CDR3 protein, called by TCRdb with MiXCR from the 5' RACE reads. The repertoire holds 8,000 to 9,000 distinct CDR3 sequences, with 4% to 5% as singletons. Time point specified: sample taken at primary tumor resection. Researchers sequenced whole RNA taken from tumor, nontumor lung or frozen PBMC without sorting. The sample consisted of PBMCs, taken at surgery. The receptors come from a male donor with early-stage non-small cell lung cancer.

This clonotype was observed a handful of times. The library was built for alpha chains, so this beta chain is an off-target read and its size means little. V is TRBV6-5 and J is TRBJ1-1; 9 positions match TRBD1. Germline V gives CDR1 MNHEY, CDR2 SVGAGI. The CDR3 runs 17 residues. Trimming took 6 bases from V and 3 from J; bases not matched to a gene: 14. The CDR3 reads CASSHYPGQGSYTEAFF. The DNA for the CDR3 is TGTGCCAGCAGCCATTATCCGGGACAGGGTTCGTACACTGAAGCTTTCTTT.

This clonotype is termed medium-sized (0.01 to 0.1%). This beta chain is an off-target read within a library intended for alpha chains, so its frequency means little. The CDR3 region has the DNA TGTGCCAGCAGCCTCTACCCAGGGACTAGCGGGGAAGAGACCCAGTACTTC. It codes for CASSLYPGTSGEETQYF. This sequence joins TRBV4-2 and TRBJ2-5; TRBD2 agrees at 13 bases. This CDR3 spans 17 amino acids. Unmatched junction bases numbered 8, after V lost 4 bases and J lost 3 bases. The germline CDR1 and CDR2 sequences are LGHNA and YNFKEQ.

Worth noting for this clonotype: This beta chain came through as a stray read in a library set up for alpha chains, and its size says little. J is TRBJ2-3 and V is TRBV5-1; possibly TRBD1 for D (6 bases). V lost 4 bases, J lost 0 bases, and 15 bases lay in between. The length of the CDR3 is 16 residues. Germline CDR1 reads SGHRS; CDR2 reads YFSETQ. The CDR3 protein is CASSPGQRSSTDTQYF. CDR3 DNA sequence: TGCGCCAGCAGCCCTGGACAGAGATCTAGCACAGATACGCAGTATTTT.

This clonotype was observed many times. This beta chain was picked up by a library intended for alpha chains and is off target, so its count carries little meaning. CDR3 residues: CASSLHNVLARPGGPGELFF. CDR3 bases: TGTGCCAGCAGCTTACATAATGTGCTAGCGCGCCCCGGGGGTCCCGGGGAGCTGTTTTTT. The chain combines TRBV7-2 with TRBJ2-2; a weak D match, TRBD2 (6 bases). This CDR3 contains 20 residues. Trimming took off 2 bases at V and 6 bases at J, with 28 bases between the two ends. Germline V gene lookup returns CDR1 SGHTA and CDR2 FQGNSA. Drawing the rest from reference TRBV7-2 and TRBJ2-2, the complete variable domain is GAGVSQSPSNKVTEKGKDVELRCDPISGHTALYWYRQSLGQGLEFLIYFQGNSAPDKSGLPSDRFSAERTGGSVSTLTIQRTQQEDSAVYLCASSLHNVLARPGGPGELFFGEGSRLTVL.

This clonotype was counted many times. Found in a library prepared for alpha chains, this beta chain is an off-target read, and its abundance has little meaning. The chain has TRBV6-2 or TRBV6-3 and TRBJ1-1; 7 positions agree with TRBD1. V was clipped by 2 bases and J by 0 bases; unmatched bases: 12. The germline V gene encodes CDR1 MNHEY and CDR2 SVGEGT. This CDR3 spans 18 amino acids. The CDR3 sequence: CASSYGRGRVLMNTEAFF. CDR3 DNA sequence: TGTGCCAGCAGTTACGGGAGGGGGCGAGTTCTGATGAACACTGAAGCTTTCTTT.

This clonotype was detected ten times or more. Within a library made for alpha chains, this beta chain is off target, and its count is uninformative. V gene TRBV28 combines with J gene TRBJ1-1, with a tentative D call TRBD1 (6 bases). V was pared by 4 bases and J by 8 bases, with 35 bases between. The CDR3 loop spans 20 amino acids. Germline CDR1 and CDR2: MDHEN and SYDVKM. CDR3 sequence reads: CASSSTRRTVVRDRVREAFF. The CDR3 DNA is TGTGCCAGCAGTTCGACGCGACGGACAGTCGTTCGGGATAGGGTTCGGGAAGCTTTCTTT.

This clonotype came up many times. Being off target in a library aimed at alpha chains, this beta chain has a size of little meaning. The J gene is TRBJ2-1, the V gene TRBV7-9, with 10 bases identical to TRBD1. The ends lost 1 base at V and 4 bases at J; junction bases unmatched: 13. This CDR3 has 19 amino acids. Germline CDR1 SEHNR, CDR2 FQNEAQ (reference sequence). The CDR3 region has the DNA TGTGCCAGCAGCTTAGATCTCCGCGGGACAGGGGAGGGTTACAATGAGCAGTTCTTC. It specifies CASSLDLRGTGEGYNEQFF.

This clonotype was seen ten or more times. The library was designed around alpha chains, so this beta chain is a stray read whose abundance carries little weight. The chain joins TRBV29-1 to TRBJ2-7; D is unresolved. The V end was cut by 2 bases, the J end by 2 bases, with 13 bases between. CDR1 is SQVTM, CDR2 ANQGSEA, per germline. This CDR3 spans 14 amino acids. The CDR3 region has the DNA TGCAGCGTTGAATCACCATTGAACACCTACGAGCAGTACTTC. It codes for CSVESPLNTYEQYF.

This clonotype was recorded at least ten times. This beta chain lies outside the target of a library built for alpha chains; its clone size means little. The CDR3 coding sequence is TGCAGTGCTCCCCCGCCTGAAGGGGGTTCCTACAATGAGCAGTTCTTC. Its protein product is CSAPPPEGGSYNEQFF. The chain is built from TRBV20-1 and TRBJ2-1; maybe TRBD1 (6 bases). Germline CDR1 and CDR2: DFQATT and SNEGSKA (reference sequence). CDR3 length equals 16 residues. V was clipped by 5 bases and J by 1 base, with 18 bases between them.

This clonotype was observed at least ten times. Because this beta chain is a stray read in a library intended to capture alpha chains, its abundance should not be given much weight. The rearrangement joins TRBV4-1 to TRBJ1-5; weak D call: TRBD1 (5 bases). The germline gives CDR1 MGHRA, CDR2 YSYEKL. V was cut by 0 bases and J by 9 bases, with 12 bases left in between. The CDR3 consists of 14 residues. The CDR3 DNA reads TGCGCCAGCAGCCAAGAATGGGGGAGTGGGCCCCAGCATTTT. Protein sequence: CASSQEWGSGPQHF.

This clonotype occurred many times. With the library built for alpha chains, this beta chain is off target and its frequency is not meaningful. The chain recombines TRBV10-3 with TRBJ1-5; 9 positions match TRBD1. Germline V gene data show CDR1 as ENHRY and CDR2 as SYGVKD. Trimming took 3 bases from V and 7 from J; bases not matched to a gene: 16. The CDR3 length is 18 residues. The CDR3 DNA is TGTGCCATCAGTGACACAGGGACAGGGCGTTTCAGGTACCAGCCCCAGCATTTT. Its protein product is CAISDTGTGRFRYQPQHF.

By share, this clonotype counts as medium-sized (0.01 to 0.1%). With the library built for alpha chains, this beta chain is off target and its frequency is not meaningful. This sequence joins TRBV7-9 and TRBJ2-7, with 11 bases matching TRBD1. The CDR3 spans 16 residues. CDR1 is SEHNR and CDR2 is FQNEAQ in the germline V gene (reference sequence). The trim removed 4 bases at V and 6 bases at J, leaving 11 bases unmatched. As DNA, the CDR3 is TGTGCCAGCAGCTACTTGGGACAGGGGGTGTACTCCGAGCAGTACTTC. Amino acid sequence: CASSYLGQGVYSEQYF.

Many counts were recorded for this clonotype. This beta chain lies outside the target of a library built for alpha chains; its clone size means little. The chain is built from TRBV27 and TRBJ2-4; TRBD2 matches at 8 bases. V lost 6 bases and J lost 0; bases outside the gene matches: 4. The CDR3 runs to 15 residues. Germline CDR1 reads MNHEY; CDR2 reads SMNVEV (reference sequence). The CDR3 DNA reads as TGTGCCAGCAGCCGGGAGGGGGTAGCCAAAAACATTCAGTACTTC. It codes for CASSREGVAKNIQYF.

This clonotype was observed at least ten times. Little can be read into the size of this beta chain, an off-target read in a library designed for alpha chains. The chain couples TRBV20-1 to TRBJ1-2; a possible D gene is TRBD1 (6 bases). The V end lost 6 bases, the J end lost 2 bases, and 10 bases lay between the germline ends. Germline V gives CDR1 DFQATT, CDR2 SNEGSKA (reference sequence). The CDR3 totals 12 residues. This CDR3 reads CSAEGTNYGYTF. CDR3 nucleotides: TGCAGTGCCGAGGGGACAAACTATGGCTACACCTTC.

This clonotype is termed medium-sized. Because the library targeted alpha chains, this beta chain is an off-target read whose size means little. The DNA for the CDR3 is TGTGCCAGCAGCGCAACAGGGGGCCAAGAGACCCAGTACTTC. Translated: CASSATGGQETQYF. The V and J genes are TRBV7-8 and TRBJ2-5; 8 bases are a match to TRBD1. Germline CDR1 SGHVS, CDR2 FQNEAQ. V lost 5 bases to trimming and J lost 1 base; unmatched junction nucleotides: 3. The CDR3 consists of 14 residues. The full variable domain, its missing parts supplied by reference TRBV7-8 and TRBJ2-5, is GAGVSQSPRYKVAKRGQDVALRCDPISGHVSLFWYQQALGQGPEFLTYFQNEAQLDKSGLPSDRFFAERPEGSVSTLKIQRTQQEDSAVYLCASSATGGQETQYFGPGTRLLVL.

For this clonotype: The size of this beta chain means little, since it is a stray read in a library made for alpha chains. The rearrangement uses TRBV5-1 and TRBJ1-1, with D perhaps matching TRBD1 (5 bases). V dropped 3 bases and J dropped 0 bases, with 9 bases sitting between them. The CDR3 is made up of 14 amino acids. Germline CDR1 SGHRS, CDR2 YFSETQ. The CDR3 coding sequence is TGCGCCAGCAGCTCCCAGGGATTGAACACTGAAGCTTTCTTT. Translated, it gives CASSSQGLNTEAFF.

This clonotype was seen only a few times. This beta chain is off target for a library built for alpha chains, so its abundance means little. The V call is TRBV20-1, the J call TRBJ2-3; D unresolved. Between the trimmed V and J ends, which lost 3 bases and 6 bases, there was a span of 10 bases. In germline, CDR1 is DFQATT, CDR2 SNEGSKA (reference sequence). The CDR3 totals 12 residues. The CDR3 sequence: CSASALGDTQYF. As DNA, the CDR3 is TGCAGTGCTAGCGCTCTTGGGGATACGCAGTATTTT.

On this clonotype: This beta chain lies outside the target of a library built for alpha chains; its clone size means little. V and J are TRBV4-2 and TRBJ2-3, with D possibly matching TRBD2 (5 bases). The CDR3 spans 16 residues. The germline V gene has CDR1 LGHNA and CDR2 YNFKEQ. V lost 0 bases and J 4 bases, leaving 14 bases between the germline ends. CDR3 in amino acids: CASSQEGRAEADTQYF. The CDR3 DNA sequence: TGTGCCAGCAGCCAAGAAGGTCGAGCGGAGGCAGATACGCAGTATTTT.

This clonotype was observed a few times. Found in a library prepared for alpha chains, this beta chain is an off-target read, and its abundance has little meaning. The CDR3 DNA reads TGCAGTGCAAAGGACTCGATCGGGGAGACCCAGTACTTC. Its translation is CSAKDSIGETQYF. The chain joins TRBV20-1 to TRBJ2-5, with TRBD2 as a possible D gene (5 bases). The V end lost 6 bases, the J end lost 5 bases, and 16 bases lay between the germline ends. The CDR3 sequence is 13 residues long. Per the germline V gene, CDR1 is DFQATT and CDR2 is SNEGSKA (reference sequence).

By share, this clonotype counts as medium-sized. This beta chain is a stray read from a library made for alpha chains; its abundance is not meaningful. This chain links TRBV9 with TRBJ2-2; D is unresolved. The V and J ends lost 0 bases and 2 bases respectively, with 8 bases between them. Germline assignment: CDR1 SGDLS and CDR2 YYNGEE. This CDR3 comprises 15 residues. CDR3 DNA sequence: TGTGCCAGCAGCGTAGCTGGGCGAAACACCGGGGAGCTGTTTTTT. It specifies CASSVAGRNTGELFF.

The sample holds a few counts of this clonotype. As an off-target read in a library built for alpha chains, this beta chain has a frequency of little significance. The chain joins TRBV12-3 or TRBV12-4 to TRBJ2-3; no reliable D call. This CDR3 has 13 amino acids. V was pared by 1 base and J by 6 bases, with 8 bases between. CDR3 in amino acids: CASSLGGRDTQYF. In nucleotides, the CDR3 is TGTGCCAGCAGTTTAGGTGGTCGGGATACGCAGTATTTT.

Judged by abundance, this clonotype is medium-sized. For a library built for alpha chains, this beta chain is a stray read; little rests on its size. The chain carries TRBV15 and TRBJ1-2; D call uncertain. This CDR3 has 15 amino acids. V was trimmed by 5 bases and J by 4 bases, leaving 17 bases between them. CDR1 and CDR2 from the germline V gene are LNHNV and YYDKDF (reference sequence). This CDR3 reads CATSLKRTALYGYTF. The CDR3, as DNA: TGTGCCACCAGCCTTAAAAGGACGGCTCTCTATGGCTACACCTTC.